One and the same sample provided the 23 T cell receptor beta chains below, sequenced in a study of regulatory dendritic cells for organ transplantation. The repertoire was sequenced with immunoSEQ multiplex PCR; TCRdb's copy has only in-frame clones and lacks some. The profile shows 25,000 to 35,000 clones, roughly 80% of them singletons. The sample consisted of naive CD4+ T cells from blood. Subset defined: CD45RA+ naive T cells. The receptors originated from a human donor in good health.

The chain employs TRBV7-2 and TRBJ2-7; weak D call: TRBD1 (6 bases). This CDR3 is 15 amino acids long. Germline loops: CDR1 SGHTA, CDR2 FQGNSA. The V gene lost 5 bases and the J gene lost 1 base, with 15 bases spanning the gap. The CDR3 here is CASSVGRQVSYEQYF. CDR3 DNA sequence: TGTGCCAGCAGCGTCGGGCGACAGGTGTCCTACGAGCAGTACTTC.

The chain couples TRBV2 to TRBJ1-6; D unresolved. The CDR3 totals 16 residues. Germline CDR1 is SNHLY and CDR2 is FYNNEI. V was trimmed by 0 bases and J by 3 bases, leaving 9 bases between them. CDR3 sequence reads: CASSEAGAYYNSPLHF. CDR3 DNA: TGTGCCAGCAGTGAAGCTGGAGCCTACTATAATTCACCCCTCCACTTT.

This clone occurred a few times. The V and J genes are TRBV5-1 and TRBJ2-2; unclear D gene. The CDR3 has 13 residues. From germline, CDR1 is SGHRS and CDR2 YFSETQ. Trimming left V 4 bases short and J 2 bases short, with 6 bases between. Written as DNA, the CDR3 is TGCGCCAGCAGCCCGGGTAACACCGGGGAGCTGTTTTTT. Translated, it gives CASSPGNTGELFF. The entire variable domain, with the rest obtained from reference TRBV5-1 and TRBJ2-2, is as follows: KAGVTQTPRYLIKTRGQQVTLSCSPISGHRSVSWYQQTPGQGLQFLFEYFSETQRNKGNFPGRFSGRQFSNSRSEMNVSTLELGDSALYLCASSPGNTGELFFGEGSRLTVL.

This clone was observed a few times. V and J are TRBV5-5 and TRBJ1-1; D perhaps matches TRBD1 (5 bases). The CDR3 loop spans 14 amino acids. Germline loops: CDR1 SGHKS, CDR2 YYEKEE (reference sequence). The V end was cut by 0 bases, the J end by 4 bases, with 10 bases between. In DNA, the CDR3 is TGTGCCAGCAGCTTGGCCCAGGGCGTCACTGAAGCTTTCTTT. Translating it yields CASSLAQGVTEAFF.

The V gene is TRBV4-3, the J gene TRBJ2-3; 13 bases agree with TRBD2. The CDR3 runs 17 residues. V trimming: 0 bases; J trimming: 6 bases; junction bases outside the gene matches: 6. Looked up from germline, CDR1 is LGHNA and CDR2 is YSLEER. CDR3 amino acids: CASSQDLLAGGWDTQYF. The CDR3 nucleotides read TGCGCCAGCAGCCAAGATTTACTAGCGGGGGGGTGGGATACGCAGTATTTT.

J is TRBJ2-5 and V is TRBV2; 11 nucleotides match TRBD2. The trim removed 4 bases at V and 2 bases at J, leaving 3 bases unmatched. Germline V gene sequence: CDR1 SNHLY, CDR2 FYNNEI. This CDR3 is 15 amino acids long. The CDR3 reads CASSGLAGGQETQYF. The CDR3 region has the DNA TGTGCCAGCAGTGGCTTAGCGGGGGGGCAAGAGACCCAGTACTTC. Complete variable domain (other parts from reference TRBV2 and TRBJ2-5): EPEVTQTPSHQVTQMGQEVILRCVPISNHLYFYWYRQILGQKVEFLVSFYNNEISEKSEIFDDQFSVERPDGSNFTLKIRSTKLEDSAMYFCASSGLAGGQETQYFGPGTRLLVL.

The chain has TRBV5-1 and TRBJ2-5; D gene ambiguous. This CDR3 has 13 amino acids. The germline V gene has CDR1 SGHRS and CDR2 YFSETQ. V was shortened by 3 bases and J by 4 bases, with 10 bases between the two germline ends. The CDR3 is CASSSGLGETQYF. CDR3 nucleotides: TGCGCCAGCAGCTCAGGCCTGGGAGAGACCCAGTACTTC.

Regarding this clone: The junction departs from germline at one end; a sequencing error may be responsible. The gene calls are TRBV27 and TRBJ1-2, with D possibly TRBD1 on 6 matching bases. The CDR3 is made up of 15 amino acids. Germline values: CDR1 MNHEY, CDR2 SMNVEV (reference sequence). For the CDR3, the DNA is TGTGCCGGCAGCACTATGAGTGGGGGCGCGAGTGGCTACACCTTC. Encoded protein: CAGSTMSGGASGYTF.

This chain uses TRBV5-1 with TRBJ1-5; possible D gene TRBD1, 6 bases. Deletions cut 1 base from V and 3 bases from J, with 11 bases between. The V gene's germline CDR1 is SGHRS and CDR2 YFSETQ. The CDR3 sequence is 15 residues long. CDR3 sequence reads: CASSLSGVSNQPQHF. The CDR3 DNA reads TGCGCCAGCAGCTTGTCAGGGGTTTCCAATCAGCCCCAGCATTTT.

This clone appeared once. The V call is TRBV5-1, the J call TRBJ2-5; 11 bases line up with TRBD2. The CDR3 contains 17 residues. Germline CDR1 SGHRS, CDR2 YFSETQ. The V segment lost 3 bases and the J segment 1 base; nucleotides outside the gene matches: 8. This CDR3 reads CASSSLASGGIQETQYF. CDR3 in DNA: TGCGCCAGCAGCTCATTGGCTAGCGGGGGGATCCAAGAGACCCAGTACTTC.

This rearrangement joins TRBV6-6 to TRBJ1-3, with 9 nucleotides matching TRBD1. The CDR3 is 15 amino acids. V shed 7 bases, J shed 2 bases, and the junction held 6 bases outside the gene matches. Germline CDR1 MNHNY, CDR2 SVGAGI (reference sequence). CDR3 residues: CASTPTGGPGNTIYF. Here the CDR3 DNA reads TGTGCCAGCACGCCGACAGGGGGGCCTGGAAACACCATATATTTT.

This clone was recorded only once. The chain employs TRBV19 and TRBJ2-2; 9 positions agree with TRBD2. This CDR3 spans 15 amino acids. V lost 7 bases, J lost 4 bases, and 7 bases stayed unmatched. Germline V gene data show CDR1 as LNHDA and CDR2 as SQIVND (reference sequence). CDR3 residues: CASKVAGVSTGELFF. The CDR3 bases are TGTGCCAGTAAGGTAGCGGGGGTTTCCACCGGGGAGCTGTTTTTT. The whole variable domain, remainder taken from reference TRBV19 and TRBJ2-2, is DGGITQSPKYLFRKEGQNVTLSCEQNLNHDAMYWYRQDPGQGLRLIYYSQIVNDFQKGDIAEGYSVSREKKESFPLTVTSAQKNPTAFYLCASKVAGVSTGELFFGEGSRLTVL.

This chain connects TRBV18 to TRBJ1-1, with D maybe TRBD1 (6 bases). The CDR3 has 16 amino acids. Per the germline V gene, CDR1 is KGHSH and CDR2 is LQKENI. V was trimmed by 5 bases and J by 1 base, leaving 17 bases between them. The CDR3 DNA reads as TGTGCCAGCTCAGCGATCCCGGGACAAACGAACACTGAAGCTTTCTTT. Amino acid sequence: CASSAIPGQTNTEAFF.

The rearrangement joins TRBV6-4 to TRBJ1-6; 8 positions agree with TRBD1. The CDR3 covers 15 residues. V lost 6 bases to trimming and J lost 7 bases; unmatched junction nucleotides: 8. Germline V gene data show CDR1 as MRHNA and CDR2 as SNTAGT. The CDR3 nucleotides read TGTGCCAGCAGGAGAGACAGGGGTTACAATTCACCCCTCCACTTT. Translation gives CASRRDRGYNSPLHF.

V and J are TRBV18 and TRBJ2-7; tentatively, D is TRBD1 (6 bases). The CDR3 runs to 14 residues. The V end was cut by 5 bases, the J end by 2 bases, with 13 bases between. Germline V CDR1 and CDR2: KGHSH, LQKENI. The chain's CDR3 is CASSSRDTTYEQYF. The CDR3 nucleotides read TGTGCCAGCTCATCCCGGGACACTACCTACGAGCAGTACTTC.

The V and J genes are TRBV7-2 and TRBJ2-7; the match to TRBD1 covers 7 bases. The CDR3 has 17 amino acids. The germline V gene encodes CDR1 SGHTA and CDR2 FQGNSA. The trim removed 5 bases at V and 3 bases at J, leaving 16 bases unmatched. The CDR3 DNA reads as TGTGCCAGCAGCCTAAACTTTGAAAACAGGGGCGGCTACGAGCAGTACTTC. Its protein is CASSLNFENRGGYEQYF.

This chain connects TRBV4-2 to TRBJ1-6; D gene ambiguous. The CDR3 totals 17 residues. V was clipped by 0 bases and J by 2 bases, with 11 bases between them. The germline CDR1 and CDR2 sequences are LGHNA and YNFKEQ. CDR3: CASSQEPTEAYNSPLHF. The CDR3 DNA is TGTGCCAGCAGCCAAGAGCCCACAGAAGCCTATAATTCACCCCTCCACTTT.

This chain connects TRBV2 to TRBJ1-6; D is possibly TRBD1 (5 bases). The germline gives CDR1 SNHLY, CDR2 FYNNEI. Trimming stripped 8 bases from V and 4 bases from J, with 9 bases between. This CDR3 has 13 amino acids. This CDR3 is CASVRQYNSPLHF. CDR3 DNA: TGTGCCAGCGTACGACAGTATAATTCACCCCTCCACTTT. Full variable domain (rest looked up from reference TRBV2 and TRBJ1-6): EPEVTQTPSHQVTQMGQEVILRCVPISNHLYFYWYRQILGQKVEFLVSFYNNEISEKSEIFDDQFSVERPDGSNFTLKIRSTKLEDSAMYFCASVRQYNSPLHFGNGTRLTVT.

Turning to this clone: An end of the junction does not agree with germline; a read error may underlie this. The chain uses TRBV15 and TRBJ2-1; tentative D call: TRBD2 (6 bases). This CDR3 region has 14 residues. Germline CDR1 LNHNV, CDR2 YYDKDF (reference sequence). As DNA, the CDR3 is TGTGCCACCAGCAGAGACTCCATAGCGGCGACAATACTCTTC. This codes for CATSRDSIAATILF.

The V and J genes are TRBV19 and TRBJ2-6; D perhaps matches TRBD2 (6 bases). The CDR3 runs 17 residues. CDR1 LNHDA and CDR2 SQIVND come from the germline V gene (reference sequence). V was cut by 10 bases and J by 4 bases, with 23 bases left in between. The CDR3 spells CAKIAGTAFVGANVLTF. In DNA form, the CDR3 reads TGTGCCAAAATTGCGGGGACGGCCTTTGTCGGGGCCAACGTCCTGACTTTC.

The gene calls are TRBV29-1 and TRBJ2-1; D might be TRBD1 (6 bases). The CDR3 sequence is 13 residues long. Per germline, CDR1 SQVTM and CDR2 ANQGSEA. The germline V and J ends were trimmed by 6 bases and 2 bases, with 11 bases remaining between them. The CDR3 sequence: CSVPGTTYNEQFF. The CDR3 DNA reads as TGCAGCGTGCCAGGGACAACCTACAATGAGCAGTTCTTC.

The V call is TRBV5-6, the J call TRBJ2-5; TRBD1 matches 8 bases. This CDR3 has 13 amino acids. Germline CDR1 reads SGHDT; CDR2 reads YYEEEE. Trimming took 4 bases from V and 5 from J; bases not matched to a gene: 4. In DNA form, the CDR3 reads TGTGCCAGCAGCGGGTACAGGGGGGAGACCCAGTACTTC. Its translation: CASSGYRGETQYF.

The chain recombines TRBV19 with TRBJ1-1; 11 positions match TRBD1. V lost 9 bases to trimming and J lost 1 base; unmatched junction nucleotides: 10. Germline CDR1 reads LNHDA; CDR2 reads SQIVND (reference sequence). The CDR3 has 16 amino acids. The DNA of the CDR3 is TGTGCCAGCCGCCAAGGGACAGGGGGTTGGAACACTGAAGCTTTCTTT. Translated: CASRQGTGGWNTEAFF.